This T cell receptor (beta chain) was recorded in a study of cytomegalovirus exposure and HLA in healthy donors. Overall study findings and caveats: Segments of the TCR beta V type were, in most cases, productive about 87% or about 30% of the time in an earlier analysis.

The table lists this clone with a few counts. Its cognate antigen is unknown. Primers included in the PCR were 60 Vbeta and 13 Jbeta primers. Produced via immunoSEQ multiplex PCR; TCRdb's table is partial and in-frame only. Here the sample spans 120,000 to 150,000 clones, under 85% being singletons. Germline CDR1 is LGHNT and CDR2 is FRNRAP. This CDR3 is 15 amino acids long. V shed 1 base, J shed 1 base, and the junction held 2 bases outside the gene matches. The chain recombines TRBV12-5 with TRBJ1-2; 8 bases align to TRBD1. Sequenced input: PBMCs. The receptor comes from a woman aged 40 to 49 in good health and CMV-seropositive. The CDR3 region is CASGLDRGNNYGYTF. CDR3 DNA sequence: TGTGCTAGTGGTTTGGACAGGGGGAATAACTATGGCTACACCTTC.